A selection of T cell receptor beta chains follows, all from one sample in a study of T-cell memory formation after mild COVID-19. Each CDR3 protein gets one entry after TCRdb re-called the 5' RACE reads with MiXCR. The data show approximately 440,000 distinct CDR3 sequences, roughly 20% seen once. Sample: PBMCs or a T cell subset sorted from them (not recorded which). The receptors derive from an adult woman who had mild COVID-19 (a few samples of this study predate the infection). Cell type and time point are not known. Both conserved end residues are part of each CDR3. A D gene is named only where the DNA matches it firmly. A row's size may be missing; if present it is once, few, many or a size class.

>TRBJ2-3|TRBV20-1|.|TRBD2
CSARPGLAGSRGTQYF
TGCAGTGCTAGACCCGGACTAGCGGGGTCAAGGGGTACGCAGTATTTT
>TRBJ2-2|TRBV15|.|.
CASRAADIYTGELFF
TGTGCCTCTAGAGCTGCGGACATATACACCGGGGAGCTGTTTTTT
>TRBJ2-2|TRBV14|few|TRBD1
CASRDRDRNTGELFF
TGTGCCAGTAGGGACCGGGACAGGAACACCGGGGAGCTGTTTTTT
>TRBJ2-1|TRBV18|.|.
CASSPPGGSVNEQFF
TGTGCCAGCTCACCACCCGGGGGTTCGGTAAATGAGCAGTTCTTC
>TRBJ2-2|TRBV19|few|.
CASKAQPNTGELFF
TGTGCCAGTAAAGCACAGCCCAACACCGGGGAGCTGTTTTTT
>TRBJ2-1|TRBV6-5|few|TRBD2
CASSLAGGNTDEQFF
TGTGCCAGCAGCCTAGCGGGAGGGAATACCGATGAGCAGTTCTTC
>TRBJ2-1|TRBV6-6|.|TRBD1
CASSYSFRGRLYEQFF
TGTGCCAGCAGTTACTCGTTTAGGGGGCGGTTGTATGAGCAGTTCTTC
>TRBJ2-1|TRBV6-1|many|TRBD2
CASSERVGTSYNEQFF
TGTGCCAGCAGTGAACGGGTCGGGACTAGTTACAATGAGCAGTTCTTC
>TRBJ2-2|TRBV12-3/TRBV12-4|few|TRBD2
CASSPGGWTGELFF
TGTGCCAGCAGCCCGGGAGGTTGGACCGGGGAGCTGTTTTTT
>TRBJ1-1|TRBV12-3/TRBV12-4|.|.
CASSYPPATDEAFF
TGTGCCAGCAGTTATCCTCCTGCAACGGATGAAGCTTTCTTT
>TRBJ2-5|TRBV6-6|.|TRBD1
CASSRDRAKETQYF
TGTGCCAGCAGTCGGGACAGGGCGAAAGAGACCCAGTACTTC
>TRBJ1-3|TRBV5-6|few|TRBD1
CASSLLPGTGGGNTIYF
TGTGCCAGCAGCTTGCTTCCGGGGACAGGAGGAGGAAACACCATATATTTT
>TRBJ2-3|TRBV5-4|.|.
CASSTGGTQYF
TGTGCCAGCAGCACTGGGGGTACGCAGTATTTT
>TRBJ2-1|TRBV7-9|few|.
CASSPLTLIRAVF
TGTGCCAGCAGCCCCCTTACTCTGATACGGGCTGTCTTC
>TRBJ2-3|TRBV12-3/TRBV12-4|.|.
CASSSAGDTQYF
TGTGCCAGCAGTTCCGCCGGAGATACGCAGTATTTT
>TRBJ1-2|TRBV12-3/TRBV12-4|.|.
CASSSWARQGYGYTF
TGTGCCAGCAGTTCCTGGGCGCGACAAGGCTATGGCTACACCTTC
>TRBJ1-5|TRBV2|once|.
CASSDLYTYSNQPQHF
TGTGCCAGCAGTGACCTTTATACTTATAGCAATCAGCCCCAGCATTTT
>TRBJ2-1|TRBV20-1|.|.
CSAKSGGTYNEQFF
TGCAGTGCTAAGAGCGGAGGAACCTACAATGAGCAGTTCTTC
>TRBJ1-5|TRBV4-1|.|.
CASSQEHSYNQPQHF
TGCGCCAGCAGCCAAGAGCACAGCTACAATCAGCCCCAGCATTTT
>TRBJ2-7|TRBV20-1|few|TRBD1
CSARDPNRGSYEQYF
TGCAGTGCTAGAGATCCCAACAGGGGTTCCTACGAGCAGTACTTC
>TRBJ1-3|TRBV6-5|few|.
CASSYTWGEAGNTIYF
TGTGCCAGCAGTTATACGTGGGGGGAAGCGGGAAACACCATATATTTT
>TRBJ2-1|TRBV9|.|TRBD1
CASSVARSTGGTEQFF
TGTGCCAGCAGCGTAGCAAGGTCGACAGGGGGTACTGAGCAGTTCTTC
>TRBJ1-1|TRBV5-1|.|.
CATSTYSNTEAFF
TGTGCCACCAGCACGTATTCGAACACTGAAGCTTTCTTT
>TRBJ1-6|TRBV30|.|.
CAWSVVGTYNSPLHF
TGTGCCTGGAGTGTAGTCGGCACCTATAATTCACCCCTCCACTTT
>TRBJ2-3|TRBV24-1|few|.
CATSDPSKADTQYF
TGTGCCACCAGTGATCCTAGCAAGGCAGATACGCAGTATTTT
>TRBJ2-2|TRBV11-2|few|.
CASSLVPGYNTGELFF
TGTGCCAGCAGCTTAGTACCGGGATACAACACCGGGGAGCTGTTTTTT
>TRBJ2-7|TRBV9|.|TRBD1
CASTLGTGPYEQYF
TGTGCCAGTACCCTCGGGACAGGGCCCTACGAGCAGTACTTC
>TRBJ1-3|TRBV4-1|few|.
CASSQGQVAAGNTIYF
TGCGCCAGCAGCCAAGGCCAGGTTGCCGCTGGAAACACCATATATTTT